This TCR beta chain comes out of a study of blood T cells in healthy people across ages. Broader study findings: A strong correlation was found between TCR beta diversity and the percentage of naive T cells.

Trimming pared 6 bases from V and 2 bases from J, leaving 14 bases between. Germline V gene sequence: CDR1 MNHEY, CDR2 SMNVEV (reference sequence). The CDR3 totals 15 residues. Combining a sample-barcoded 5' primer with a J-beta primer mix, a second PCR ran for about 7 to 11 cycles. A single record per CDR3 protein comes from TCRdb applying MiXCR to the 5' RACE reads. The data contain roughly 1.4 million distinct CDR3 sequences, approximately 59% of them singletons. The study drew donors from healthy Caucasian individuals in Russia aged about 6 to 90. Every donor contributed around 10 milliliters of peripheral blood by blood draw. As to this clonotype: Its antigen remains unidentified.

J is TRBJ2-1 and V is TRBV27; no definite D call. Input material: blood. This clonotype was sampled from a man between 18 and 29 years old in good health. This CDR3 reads CASSPNPDPYNEQFF. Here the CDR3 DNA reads TGTGCCAGCAGCCCCAATCCGGATCCCTACAATGAGCAGTTCTTC.